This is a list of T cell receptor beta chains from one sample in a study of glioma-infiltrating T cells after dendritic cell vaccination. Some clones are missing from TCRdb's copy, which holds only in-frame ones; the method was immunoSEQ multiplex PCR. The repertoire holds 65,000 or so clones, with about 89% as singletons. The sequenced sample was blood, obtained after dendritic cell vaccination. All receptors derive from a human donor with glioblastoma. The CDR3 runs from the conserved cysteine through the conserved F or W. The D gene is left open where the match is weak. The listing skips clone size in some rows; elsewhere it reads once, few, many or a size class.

CDR3 protein: CASSLGLAVEQYF; CDR3 DNA: TGTGCCAGCAGCTTAGGACTAGCGGTCGAGCAGTACTTC; V gene: TRBV7-2; D gene: TRBD2; clone size: -; CDR3 length: 13; J gene: TRBJ2-7
CDR3 protein: CASIARTARTTEAFF; CDR3 DNA: TGTGCCAGCATTGCTAGGACAGCGAGGACCACTGAAGCTTTCTTT; V gene: TRBV6-5; D gene: -; clone size: -; CDR3 length: 15; J gene: TRBJ1-1
CDR3 protein: CASSGRQGGSYEQYF; CDR3 DNA: TGTGCCAGCAGCGGAAGACAGGGGGGCTCCTACGAGCAGTACTTC; V gene: TRBV7-2; D gene: TRBD1; clone size: -; CDR3 length: 15; J gene: TRBJ2-7
CDR3 protein: CASSLTLRLGNTIYF; CDR3 DNA: TGTGCCAGCAGCTTAACTCTGCGGTTAGGAAACACCATATATTTT; V gene: TRBV7-2; D gene: -; clone size: once; CDR3 length: 15; J gene: TRBJ1-3
CDR3 protein: CASSYGRGGSRVPGELFF; CDR3 DNA: TGCGCCAGCAGCTACGGGAGAGGCGGGAGTAGGGTCCCCGGGGAGCTGTTTTTT; V gene: TRBV5-1; D gene: TRBD2; clone size: -; CDR3 length: 18; J gene: TRBJ2-2
CDR3 protein: CASSPRTGMNYEQYF; CDR3 DNA: TGTGCCAGCAGCCCGAGGACAGGGATGAACTACGAGCAGTACTTC; V gene: TRBV11-3; D gene: TRBD1; clone size: -; CDR3 length: 15; J gene: TRBJ2-7
CDR3 protein: CASGRQGAAEEQYF; CDR3 DNA: TGTGCCAGCGGGAGACAGGGGGCTGCGGAAGAGCAGTACTTC; V gene: TRBV6-6; D gene: TRBD1; clone size: -; CDR3 length: 14; J gene: TRBJ2-7
CDR3 protein: CSVDKTGGLDTGELFF; CDR3 DNA: TGCAGCGTTGATAAGACAGGGGGGCTAGACACCGGGGAGCTGTTTTTT; V gene: TRBV29-1; D gene: TRBD1; clone size: -; CDR3 length: 16; J gene: TRBJ2-2
CDR3 protein: CASSNRQGPNEQYF; CDR3 DNA: TGTGCCAGCAGCAACCGACAGGGGCCCAACGAGCAGTACTTC; V gene: TRBV5-4; D gene: TRBD1; clone size: few; CDR3 length: 14; J gene: TRBJ2-7
CDR3 protein: CASSLNSYSYEQYF; CDR3 DNA: TGTGCCAGCAGCTTAAACAGCTATTCCTACGAGCAGTACTTC; V gene: TRBV7-6; D gene: -; clone size: few; CDR3 length: 14; J gene: TRBJ2-7